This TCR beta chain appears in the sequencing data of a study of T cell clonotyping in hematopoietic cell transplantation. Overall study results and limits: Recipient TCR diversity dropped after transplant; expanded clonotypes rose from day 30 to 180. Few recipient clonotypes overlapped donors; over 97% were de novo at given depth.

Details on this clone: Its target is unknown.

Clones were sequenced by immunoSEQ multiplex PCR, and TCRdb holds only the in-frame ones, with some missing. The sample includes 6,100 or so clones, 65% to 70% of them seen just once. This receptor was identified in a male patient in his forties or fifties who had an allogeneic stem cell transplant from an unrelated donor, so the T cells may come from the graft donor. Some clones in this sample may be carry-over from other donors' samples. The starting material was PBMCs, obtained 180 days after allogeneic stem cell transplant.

In DNA, the CDR3 is TGCGCCAGCAGCCAAGATCGATTAACCCTCGATAGTGGTAGGAGCCCTAATGAAAAACTGTTTTTT. It yields the protein CASSQDRLTLDSGRSPNEKLFF. The rearrangement uses TRBV4-3 and TRBJ1-4; D unclear. The CDR3 loop spans 22 amino acids. V lost 0 bases and J lost 3, with 29 bases in between. Germline-derived CDR1 and CDR2 are LGHNA and YSLEER.